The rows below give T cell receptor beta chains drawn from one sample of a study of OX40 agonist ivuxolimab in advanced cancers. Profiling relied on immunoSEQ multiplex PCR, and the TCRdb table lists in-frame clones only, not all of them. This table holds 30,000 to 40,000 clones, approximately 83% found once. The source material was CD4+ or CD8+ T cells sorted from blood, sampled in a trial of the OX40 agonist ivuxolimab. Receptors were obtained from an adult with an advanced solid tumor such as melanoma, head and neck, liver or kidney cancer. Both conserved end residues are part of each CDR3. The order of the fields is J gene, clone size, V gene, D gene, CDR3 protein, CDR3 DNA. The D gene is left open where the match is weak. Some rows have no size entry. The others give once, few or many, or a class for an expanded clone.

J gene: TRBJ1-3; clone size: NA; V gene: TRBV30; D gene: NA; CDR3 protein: CAWSVLGGYSGNTIYF; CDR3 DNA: TGTGCCTGGAGTGTTCTAGGAGGATACTCTGGAAACACCATATATTTT
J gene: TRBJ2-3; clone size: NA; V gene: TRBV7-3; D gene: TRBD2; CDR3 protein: CASSLKAGGPDTQYF; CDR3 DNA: TGTGCCAGCAGCTTAAAAGCGGGGGGGCCAGATACGCAGTATTTT
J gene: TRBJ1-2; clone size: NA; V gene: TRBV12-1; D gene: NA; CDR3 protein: CASSLVGQERGYTF; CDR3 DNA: TGTGCCAGCAGCTTGGTGGGACAGGAGCGGGGCTACACCTTC
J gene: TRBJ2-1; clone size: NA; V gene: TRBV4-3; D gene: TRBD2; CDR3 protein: CASSRVTSGGIYNEQFF; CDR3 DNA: TGCGCCAGCAGCCGAGTAACTAGCGGGGGAATCTACAATGAGCAGTTCTTC
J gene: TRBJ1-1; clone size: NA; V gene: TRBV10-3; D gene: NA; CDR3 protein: CAISESRSTEAFF; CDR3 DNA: TGTGCCATCAGTGAGAGTCGATCCACTGAAGCTTTCTTT
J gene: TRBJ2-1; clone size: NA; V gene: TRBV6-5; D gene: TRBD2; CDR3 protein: CASSYETSGYNEQFF; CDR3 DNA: TGTGCCAGCAGTTACGAGACTAGCGGATACAATGAGCAGTTCTTC
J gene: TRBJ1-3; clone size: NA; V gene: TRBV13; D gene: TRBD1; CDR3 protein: CASSLVGTGTGEIEAGNTIYF; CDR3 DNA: TGTGCCAGCAGCTTAGTAGGGACCGGGACAGGGGAGATCGAAGCTGGAAACACCATATATTTT
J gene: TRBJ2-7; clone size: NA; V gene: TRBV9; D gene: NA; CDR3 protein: CASSGGRALEQYF; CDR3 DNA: TGTGCCAGCAGCGGAGGGCGAGCGTTGGAGCAGTACTTC
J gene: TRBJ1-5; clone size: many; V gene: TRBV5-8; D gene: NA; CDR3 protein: CASSLAGDGQPQHF; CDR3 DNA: TGTGCCAGCAGCTTGGCCGGGGACGGTCAGCCCCAGCATTTT
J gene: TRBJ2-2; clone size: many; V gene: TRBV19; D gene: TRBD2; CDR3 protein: CASSTSGGAGELFF; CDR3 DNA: TGTGCCAGTAGTACTAGCGGGGGCGCCGGGGAGCTGTTTTTT
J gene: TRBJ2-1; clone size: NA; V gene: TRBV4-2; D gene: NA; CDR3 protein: CASSHYTYNEQFF; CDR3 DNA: TGTGCCAGCAGCCATTACACGTACAATGAGCAGTTCTTC
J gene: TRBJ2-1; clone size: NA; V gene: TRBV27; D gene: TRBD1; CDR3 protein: CASSLAGTGDNEQFF; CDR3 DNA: TGTGCCAGCAGTTTAGCCGGGACAGGCGACAATGAGCAGTTCTTC
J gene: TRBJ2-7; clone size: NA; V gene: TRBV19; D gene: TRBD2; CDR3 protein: CASSIYGGGADEQYF; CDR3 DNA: TGTGCCAGTAGTATTTATGGCGGGGGGGCCGACGAGCAGTACTTC
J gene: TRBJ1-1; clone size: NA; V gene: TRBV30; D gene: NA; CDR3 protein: CAWRGDRAEAFF; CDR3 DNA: TGTGCCTGGAGAGGGGACCGGGCTGAAGCTTTCTTT
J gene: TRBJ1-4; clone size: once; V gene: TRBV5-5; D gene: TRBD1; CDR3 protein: CASSSDREEVEKLFF; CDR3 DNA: TGTGCCAGCAGCAGCGACAGGGAGGAAGTGGAAAAACTGTTTTTT
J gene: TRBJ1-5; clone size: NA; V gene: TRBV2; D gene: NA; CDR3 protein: CASTPRGGFQPQHF; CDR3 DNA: TGTGCCAGCACTCCAAGGGGGGGCTTTCAGCCCCAGCATTTT
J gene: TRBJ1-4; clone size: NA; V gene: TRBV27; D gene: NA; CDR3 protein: CASSLSIGAGEKLFF; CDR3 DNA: TGTGCCAGCAGTTTATCGATCGGAGCGGGTGAAAAACTGTTTTTT
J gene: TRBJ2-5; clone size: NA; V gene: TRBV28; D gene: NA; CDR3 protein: CATKVQGWETQYF; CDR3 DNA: TGTGCCACCAAGGTACAGGGTTGGGAGACCCAGTACTTC
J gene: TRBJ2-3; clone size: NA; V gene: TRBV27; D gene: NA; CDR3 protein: CASSLSAGATQYF; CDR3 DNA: TGTGCCAGCAGTTTATCCGCGGGGGCGACGCAGTATTTT
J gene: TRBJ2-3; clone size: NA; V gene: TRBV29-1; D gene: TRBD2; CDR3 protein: CSVASSGDLDTQYF; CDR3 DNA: TGCAGCGTCGCTTCTAGCGGGGATTTAGATACGCAGTATTTT
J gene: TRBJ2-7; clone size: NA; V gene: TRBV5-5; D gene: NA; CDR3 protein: CASSLPRLSVSSYEQYF; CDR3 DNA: TGTGCCAGCAGCTTGCCCCGCTTGTCGGTTAGCTCCTACGAGCAGTACTTC
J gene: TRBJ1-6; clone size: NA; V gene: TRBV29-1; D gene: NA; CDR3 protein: CSVGGDSLEPLHF; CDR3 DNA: TGCAGCGTTGGGGGGGACTCCCTCGAGCCCCTCCACTTT
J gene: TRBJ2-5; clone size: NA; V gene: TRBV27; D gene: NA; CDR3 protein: CASSTQETQYF; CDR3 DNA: TGTGCCAGCAGTACACAAGAGACCCAGTACTTC
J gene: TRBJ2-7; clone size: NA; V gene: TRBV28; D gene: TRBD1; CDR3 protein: CASRPWAGGTYEQYF; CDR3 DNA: TGTGCCAGCAGGCCCTGGGCAGGGGGCACCTACGAGCAGTACTTC
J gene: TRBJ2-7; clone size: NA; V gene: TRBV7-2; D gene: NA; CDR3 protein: CASSFFSGDYEQYF; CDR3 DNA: TGTGCCAGCAGCTTCTTTTCAGGGGACTACGAGCAGTACTTC
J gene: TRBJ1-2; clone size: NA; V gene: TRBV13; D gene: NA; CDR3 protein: CASSLGQYGYTF; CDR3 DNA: TGTGCCAGCAGCTTAGGGCAGTATGGCTACACCTTC
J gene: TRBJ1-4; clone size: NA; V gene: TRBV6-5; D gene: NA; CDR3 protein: CASRQGLTNEKLFF; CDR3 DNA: TGTGCCAGCAGACAGGGCCTAACTAATGAAAAACTGTTTTTT
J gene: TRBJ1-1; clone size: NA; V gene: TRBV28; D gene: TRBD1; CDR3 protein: CASSIQGPNTEAFF; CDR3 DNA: TGTGCCAGCAGTATACAGGGGCCGAACACTGAAGCTTTCTTT
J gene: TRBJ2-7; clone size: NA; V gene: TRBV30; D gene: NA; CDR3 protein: CAWSVGTGPGSYEQYF; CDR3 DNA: TGTGCCTGGAGTGTTGGTACAGGCCCGGGATCCTACGAGCAGTACTTC
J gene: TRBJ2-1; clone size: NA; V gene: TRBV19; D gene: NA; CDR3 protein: CASSLGQGNEQFF; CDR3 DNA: TGTGCCAGTAGTCTAGGGCAGGGGAATGAGCAGTTCTTC
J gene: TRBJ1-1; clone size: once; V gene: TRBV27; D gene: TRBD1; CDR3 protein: CASSYGTGAEAFF; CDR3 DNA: TGTGCCAGCAGTTATGGGACAGGGGCTGAAGCTTTCTTT
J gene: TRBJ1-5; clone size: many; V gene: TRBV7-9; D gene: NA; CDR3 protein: CASSLESQPQHF; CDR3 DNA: TGTGCCAGCAGTTTGGAGAGTCAGCCCCAGCATTTT
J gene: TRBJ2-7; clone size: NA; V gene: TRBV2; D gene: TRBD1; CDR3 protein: CASRAQGAGLDEQYF; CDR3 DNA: TGTGCCAGCAGGGCACAGGGGGCTGGTCTGGACGAGCAGTACTTC
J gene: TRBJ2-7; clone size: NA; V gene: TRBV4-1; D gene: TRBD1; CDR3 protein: CASSHGQGETYEQYF; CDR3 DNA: TGCGCCAGCAGCCACGGACAGGGGGAGACCTACGAGCAGTACTTC
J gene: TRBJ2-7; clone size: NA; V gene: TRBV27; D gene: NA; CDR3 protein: CASSLSGVSYEQYF; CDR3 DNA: TGTGCCAGCAGTTTATCGGGGGTCTCCTACGAGCAGTACTTC
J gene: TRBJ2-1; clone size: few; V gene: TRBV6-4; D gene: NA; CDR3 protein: CASSDSSSSEQFF; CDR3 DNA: TGTGCCAGCAGTGACTCGAGTAGCAGTGAGCAGTTCTTC